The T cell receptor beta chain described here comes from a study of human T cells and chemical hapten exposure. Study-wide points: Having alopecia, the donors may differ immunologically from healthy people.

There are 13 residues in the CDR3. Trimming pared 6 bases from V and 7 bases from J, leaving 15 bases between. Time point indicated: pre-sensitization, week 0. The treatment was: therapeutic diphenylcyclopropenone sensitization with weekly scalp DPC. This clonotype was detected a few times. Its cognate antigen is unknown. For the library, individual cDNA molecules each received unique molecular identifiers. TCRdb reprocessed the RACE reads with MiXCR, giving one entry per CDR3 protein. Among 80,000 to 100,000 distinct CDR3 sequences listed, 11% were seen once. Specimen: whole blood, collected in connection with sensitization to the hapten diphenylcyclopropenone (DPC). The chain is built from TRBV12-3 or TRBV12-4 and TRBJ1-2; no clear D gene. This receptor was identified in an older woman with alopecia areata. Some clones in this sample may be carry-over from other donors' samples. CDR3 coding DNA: TGTGCCAGCAGAGAAAACTCCCCGTTTGGCTACACCTTC. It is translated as CASRENSPFGYTF.